The rows below give T cell receptor beta chains drawn from one sample of a study of T cells in Graves' hyperthyroidism and ophthalmopathy. MiXCR was run by TCRdb on the multiplex PCR reads, yielding one entry per CDR3 protein. The table shows around 690,000 distinct CDR3 sequences, with 15% to 20% occurring only once. Source material: blood. The receptors were sampled from a man in his fifties or sixties with Graves' hyperthyroidism. Both conserved end residues are part of each CDR3. Fields, in order: J gene, V gene, clone size, D gene, CDR3 protein, CDR3 DNA. The D gene is left open where the match is weak. Clone size is shown for a subset of rows, as once, few, many or a class of expanded clone.

TRBJ2-3 TRBV2 many TRBD1 CASRGQGSTDTQYF TGTGCCAGCAGGGGACAGGGGTCCACAGATACGCAGTATTTT
TRBJ2-5 TRBV20-1 - - CSAPLGGPQETQYF TGCAGTGCTCCCCTCGGTGGGCCCCAAGAGACCCAGTACTTC
TRBJ1-4 TRBV29-1 few TRBD1 CSGRQGEKLFF TGCAGCGGGAGACAGGGCGAAAAACTGTTTTTT
TRBJ2-1 TRBV27 many - CASGLVTNEQFF TGTGCCAGCGGGCTCGTTACAAATGAGCAGTTCTTC
TRBJ2-2 TRBV7-9 few - CASSLLDAGELFF TGTGCCAGCAGCTTACTGGACGCCGGGGAGCTGTTTTTT
TRBJ1-2 TRBV2 many - CASSISGPLRGYTF TGTGCCAGCAGCATTTCCGGGCCTCTTCGAGGCTACACCTTC
TRBJ2-7 TRBV11-2 - - CASSSRAGYSSYEQYF TGTGCCAGCAGCTCCCGAGCGGGCTATAGCTCCTACGAGCAGTACTTC
TRBJ2-7 TRBV7-9 many - CASSFIGGVQIEQYF TGTGCCAGCAGCTTCATCGGAGGGGTACAAATCGAGCAGTACTTC
TRBJ2-1 TRBV18 many - CASSPVAMDEQFF TGTGCCAGCTCCCCGGTGGCAATGGATGAGCAGTTCTTC
TRBJ1-5 TRBV3-1 few TRBD1 CASSLGTGATHQPQHF TGTGCCAGCAGCCTCGGCACAGGGGCGACCCATCAGCCCCAGCATTTT
TRBJ2-7 TRBV6-1 few - CASSEVGNPVGEQYF TGTGCCAGCAGTGAAGTAGGCAACCCGGTCGGTGAGCAGTACTTC
TRBJ2-1 TRBV28 many TRBD1 CASTLDRPTYNEQFF TGTGCCAGCACCTTGGACAGGCCTACTTACAATGAGCAGTTCTTC
TRBJ2-1 TRBV7-2 - - CASSLWDYNEQFF TGTGCCAGCAGCTTGTGGGACTACAATGAGCAGTTCTTC
TRBJ1-1 TRBV27 many - CASSSGTTAEAFF TGTGCCAGCAGCTCCGGGACTACGGCTGAAGCTTTCTTT
TRBJ2-2 TRBV7-2 - TRBD2 CASSSGLAGATGELFF TGTGCCAGCAGCTCCGGACTAGCGGGAGCCACCGGGGAGCTGTTTTTT
TRBJ1-5 TRBV28 many TRBD1 CASRQGLGQPQHF TGTGCCTCCAGACAGGGGCTGGGTCAGCCCCAGCATTTT
TRBJ2-7 TRBV2 many - CASGFDYEQYF TGTGCCAGCGGATTCGACTACGAGCAGTACTTC
TRBJ2-7 TRBV9 - - CASSAFDGYYEQYF TGTGCCAGCAGCGCTTTCGACGGGTACTACGAGCAGTACTTC
TRBJ1-2 TRBV24-1 few - CATSRGAIYGYTF TGTGCCACCAGCCGGGGGGCGATCTATGGCTACACCTTC
TRBJ2-1 TRBV30 many - CAWSEMDNEQFF TGTGCCTGGAGTGAGATGGACAATGAGCAGTTCTTC
TRBJ2-7 TRBV20-1 - TRBD2 CSASPSGGSYEQYF TGCAGTGCTAGTCCTAGCGGGGGCTCCTACGAGCAGTACTTC
TRBJ2-1 TRBV20-1 many TRBD2 CSASFLLAGEGNEQFF TGCAGTGCTAGTTTCCTACTAGCGGGAGAGGGTAATGAGCAGTTCTTC
TRBJ2-3 TRBV24-1 few TRBD1 CATSDLGTGATDTQYF TGTGCCACCAGTGATTTGGGGACAGGGGCCACAGATACGCAGTATTTT
TRBJ1-1 TRBV5-1 - - CASSWKSEKAFF TGCGCCAGCAGCTGGAAATCCGAAAAAGCTTTCTTT
TRBJ1-2 TRBV30 - - CAWSVSGQGYTF TGTGCCTGGAGTGTTTCAGGGCAAGGCTACACCTTC
TRBJ2-1 TRBV6-5 few - CASSYLGGLEQFF TGTGCCAGCAGTTACCTCGGGGGGCTTGAGCAGTTCTTC
TRBJ1-1 TRBV30 - TRBD1 CAWGQGPNTEAFF TGTGCCTGGGGACAGGGCCCGAACACTGAAGCTTTCTTT
TRBJ2-1 TRBV27 many TRBD2 CASSLLGSGTIWAEQFF TGTGCCAGCAGTTTATTGGGTAGCGGGACTATATGGGCTGAGCAGTTCTTC